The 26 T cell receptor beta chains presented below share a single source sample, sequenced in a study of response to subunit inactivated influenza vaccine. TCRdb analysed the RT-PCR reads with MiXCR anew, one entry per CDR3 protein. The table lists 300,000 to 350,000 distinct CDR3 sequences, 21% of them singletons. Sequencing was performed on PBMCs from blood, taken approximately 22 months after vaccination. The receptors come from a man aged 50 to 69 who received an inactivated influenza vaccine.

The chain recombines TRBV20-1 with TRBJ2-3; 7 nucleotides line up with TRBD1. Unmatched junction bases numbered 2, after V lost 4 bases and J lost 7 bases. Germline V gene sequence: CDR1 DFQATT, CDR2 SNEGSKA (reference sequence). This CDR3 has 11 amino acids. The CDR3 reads CSATGQHTQYF. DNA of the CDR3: TGCAGTGCTACGGGACAGCATACGCAGTATTTT.

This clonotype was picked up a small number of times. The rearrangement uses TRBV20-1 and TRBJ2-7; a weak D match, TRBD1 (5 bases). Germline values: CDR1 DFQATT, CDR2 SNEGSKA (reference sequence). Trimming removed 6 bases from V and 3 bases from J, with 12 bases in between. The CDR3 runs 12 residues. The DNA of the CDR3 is TGCAGTGCGAAGGGGCCTTTCTACGAGCAGTACTTC. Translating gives CSAKGPFYEQYF.

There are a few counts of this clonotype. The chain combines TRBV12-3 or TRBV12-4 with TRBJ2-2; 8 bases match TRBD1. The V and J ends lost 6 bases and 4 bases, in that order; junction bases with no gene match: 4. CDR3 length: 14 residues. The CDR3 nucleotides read TGTGCCAGCAGACCAACAGGGGGCACCGGGGAGCTGTTTTTT. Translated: CASRPTGGTGELFF.

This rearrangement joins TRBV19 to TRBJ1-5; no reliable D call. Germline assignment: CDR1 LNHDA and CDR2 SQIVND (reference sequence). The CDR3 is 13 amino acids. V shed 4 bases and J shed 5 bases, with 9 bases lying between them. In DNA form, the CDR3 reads TGTGCCAGTAGTACCCAGCGGCATCAGCCCCAGCATTTT. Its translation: CASSTQRHQPQHF.

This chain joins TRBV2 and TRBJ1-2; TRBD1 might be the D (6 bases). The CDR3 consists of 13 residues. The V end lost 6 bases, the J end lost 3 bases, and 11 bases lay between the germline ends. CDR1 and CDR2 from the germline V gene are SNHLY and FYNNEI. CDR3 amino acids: CASSETGYYGYTF. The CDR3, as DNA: TGTGCCAGCAGCGAAACAGGGTACTATGGCTACACCTTC.

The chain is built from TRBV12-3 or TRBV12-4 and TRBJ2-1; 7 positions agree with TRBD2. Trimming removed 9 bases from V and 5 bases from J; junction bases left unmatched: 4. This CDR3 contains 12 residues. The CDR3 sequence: CASRAGDNEQFF. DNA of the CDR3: TGTGCCAGTCGGGCGGGGGACAATGAGCAGTTCTTC.

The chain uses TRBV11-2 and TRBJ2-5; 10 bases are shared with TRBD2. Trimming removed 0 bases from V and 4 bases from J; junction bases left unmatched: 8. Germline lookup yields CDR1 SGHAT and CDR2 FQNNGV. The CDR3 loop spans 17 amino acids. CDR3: CASSLETSGSLRETQYF. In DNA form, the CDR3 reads TGTGCCAGCAGCTTAGAGACTAGCGGGTCTCTCCGAGAGACCCAGTACTTC.

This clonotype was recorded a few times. CDR3: CASSLDRDSSYEQYF. For the CDR3, the DNA is TGTGCCAGCAGCTTAGATAGGGACTCCTCCTACGAGCAGTACTTC. This rearrangement joins TRBV7-6 to TRBJ2-7, with a weak D call TRBD2 (6 bases). V was cut by 1 base and J by 0 bases, with 10 bases left in between. The CDR3 extends over 15 amino acids. Looked up from germline, CDR1 is SGHVS and CDR2 is FNYEAQ.

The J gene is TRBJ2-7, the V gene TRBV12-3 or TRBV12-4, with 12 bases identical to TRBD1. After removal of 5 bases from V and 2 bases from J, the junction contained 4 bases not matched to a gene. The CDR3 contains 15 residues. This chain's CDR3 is CASSPGTGGTYEQYF. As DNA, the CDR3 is TGTGCCAGCAGTCCTGGGACAGGGGGCACCTACGAGCAGTACTTC.

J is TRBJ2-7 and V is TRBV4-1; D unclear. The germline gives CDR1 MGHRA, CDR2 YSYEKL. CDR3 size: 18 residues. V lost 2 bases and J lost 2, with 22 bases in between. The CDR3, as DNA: TGCGCCAGCAGCCAACTATTTTTGTTGGCCGAACTCCCCTACGAGCAGTACTTC. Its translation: CASSQLFLLAELPYEQYF.

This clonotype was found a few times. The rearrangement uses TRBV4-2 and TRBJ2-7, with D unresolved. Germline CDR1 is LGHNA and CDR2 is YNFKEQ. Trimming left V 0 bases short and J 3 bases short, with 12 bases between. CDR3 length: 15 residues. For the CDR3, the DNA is TGTGCCAGCAGCCAAGATTTACTGGGTGGCTACGAGCAGTACTTC. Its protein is CASSQDLLGGYEQYF.

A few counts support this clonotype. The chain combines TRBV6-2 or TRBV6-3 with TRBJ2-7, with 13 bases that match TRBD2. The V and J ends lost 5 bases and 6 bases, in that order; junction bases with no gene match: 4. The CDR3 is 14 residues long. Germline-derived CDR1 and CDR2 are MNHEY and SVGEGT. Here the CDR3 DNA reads TGTGCCAGCAGTCTAGGACTAGCGGGAGCCGAGCAGTACTTC. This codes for CASSLGLAGAEQYF.

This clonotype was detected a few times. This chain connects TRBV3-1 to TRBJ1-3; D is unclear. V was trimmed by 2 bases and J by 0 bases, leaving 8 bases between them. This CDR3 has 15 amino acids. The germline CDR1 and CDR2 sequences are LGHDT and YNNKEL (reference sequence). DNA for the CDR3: TGTGCCAGCAGCCAACTCCGGAGCTCTGGAAACACCATATATTTT. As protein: CASSQLRSSGNTIYF.

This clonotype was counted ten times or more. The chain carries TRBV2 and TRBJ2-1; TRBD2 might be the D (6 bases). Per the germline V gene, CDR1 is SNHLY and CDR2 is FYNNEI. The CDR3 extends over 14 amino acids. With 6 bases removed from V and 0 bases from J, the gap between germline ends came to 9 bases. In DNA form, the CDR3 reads TGTGCCAGCAGGTGGGGGGACTCCTACAATGAGCAGTTCTTC. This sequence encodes CASRWGDSYNEQFF.

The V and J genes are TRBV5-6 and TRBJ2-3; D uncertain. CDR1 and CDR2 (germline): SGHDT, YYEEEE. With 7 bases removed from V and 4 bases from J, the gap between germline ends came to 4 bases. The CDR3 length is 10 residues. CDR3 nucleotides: TGTGCCAGCGGTGCAGATACGCAGTATTTT. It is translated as CASGADTQYF.

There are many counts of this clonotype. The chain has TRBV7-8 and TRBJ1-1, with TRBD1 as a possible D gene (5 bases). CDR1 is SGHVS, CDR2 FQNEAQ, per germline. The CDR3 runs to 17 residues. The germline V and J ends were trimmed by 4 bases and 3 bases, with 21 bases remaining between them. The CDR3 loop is CASSSFPSRQKHTEAFF. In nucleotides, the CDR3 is TGTGCCAGCAGCTCCTTTCCAAGCCGACAGAAACACACTGAAGCTTTCTTT. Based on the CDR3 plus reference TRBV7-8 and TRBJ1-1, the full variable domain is GAGVSQSPRYKVAKRGQDVALRCDPISGHVSLFWYQQALGQGPEFLTYFQNEAQLDKSGLPSDRFFAERPEGSVSTLKIQRTQQEDSAVYLCASSSFPSRQKHTEAFFGQGTRLTVV.

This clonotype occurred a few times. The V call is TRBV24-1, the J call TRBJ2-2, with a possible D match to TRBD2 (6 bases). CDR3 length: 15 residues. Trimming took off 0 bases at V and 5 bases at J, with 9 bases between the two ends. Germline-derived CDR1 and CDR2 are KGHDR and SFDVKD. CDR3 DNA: TGTGCCACCAGTGATTTGCGGGGGAATACCGGGGAGCTGTTTTTT. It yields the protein CATSDLRGNTGELFF.

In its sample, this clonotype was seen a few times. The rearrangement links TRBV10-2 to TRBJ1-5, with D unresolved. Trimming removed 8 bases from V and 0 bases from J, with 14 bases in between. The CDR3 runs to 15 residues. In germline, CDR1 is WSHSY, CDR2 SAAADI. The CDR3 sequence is CASSDGGYSNQPQHF. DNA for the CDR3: TGCGCCAGCTCGGACGGCGGGTATAGCAATCAGCCCCAGCATTTT.

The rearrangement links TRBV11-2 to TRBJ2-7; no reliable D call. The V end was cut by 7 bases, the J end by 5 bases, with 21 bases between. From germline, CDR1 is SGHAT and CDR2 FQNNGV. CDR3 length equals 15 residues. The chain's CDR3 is CASTPSRVPRHEQYF. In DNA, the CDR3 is TGTGCCAGCACCCCCTCCCGGGTCCCCCGCCACGAGCAGTACTTC.

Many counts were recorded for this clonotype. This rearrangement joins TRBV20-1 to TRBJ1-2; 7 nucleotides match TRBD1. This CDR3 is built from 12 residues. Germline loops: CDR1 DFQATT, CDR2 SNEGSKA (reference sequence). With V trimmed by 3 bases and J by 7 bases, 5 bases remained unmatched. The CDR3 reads CSASSRGGGYTF. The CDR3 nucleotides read TGCAGTGCTAGTAGCAGGGGGGGTGGCTACACCTTC.

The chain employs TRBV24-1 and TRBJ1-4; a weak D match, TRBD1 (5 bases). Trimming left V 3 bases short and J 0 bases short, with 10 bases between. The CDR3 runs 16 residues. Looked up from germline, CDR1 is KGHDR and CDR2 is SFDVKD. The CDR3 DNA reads TGTGCCACCAGTGATGGAGGGGCGGCAACTAATGAAAAACTGTTTTTT. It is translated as CATSDGGAATNEKLFF.

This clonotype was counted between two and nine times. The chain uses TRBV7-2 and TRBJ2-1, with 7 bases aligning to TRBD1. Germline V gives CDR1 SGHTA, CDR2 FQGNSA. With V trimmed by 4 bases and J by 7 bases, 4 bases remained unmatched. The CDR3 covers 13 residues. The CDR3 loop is CASSSTGVNEQFF. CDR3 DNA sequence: TGTGCCAGCAGCTCTACAGGGGTGAATGAGCAGTTCTTC.

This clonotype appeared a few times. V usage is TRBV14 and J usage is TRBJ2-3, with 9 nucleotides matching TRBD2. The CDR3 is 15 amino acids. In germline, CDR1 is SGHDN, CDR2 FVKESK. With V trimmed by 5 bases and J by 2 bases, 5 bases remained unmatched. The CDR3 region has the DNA TGTGCCAGCAGCGCGACTAGCGGACACACAGATACGCAGTATTTT. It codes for CASSATSGHTDTQYF.

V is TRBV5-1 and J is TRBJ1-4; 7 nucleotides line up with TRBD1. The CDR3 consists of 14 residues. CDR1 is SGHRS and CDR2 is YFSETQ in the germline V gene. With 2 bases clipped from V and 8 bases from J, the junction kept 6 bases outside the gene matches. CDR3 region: CASSFTGTAEKLFF. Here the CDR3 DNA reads TGCGCCAGCAGCTTTACCGGGACAGCGGAAAAACTGTTTTTT.

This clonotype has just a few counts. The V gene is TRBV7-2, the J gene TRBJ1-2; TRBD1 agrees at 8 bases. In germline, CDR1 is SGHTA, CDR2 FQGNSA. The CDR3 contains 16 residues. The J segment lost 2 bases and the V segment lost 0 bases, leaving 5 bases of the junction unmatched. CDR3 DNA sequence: TGTGCCAGCAGCTTAGCGGCAGGGGGCGTCAACTATGGCTACACCTTC. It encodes CASSLAAGGVNYGYTF.

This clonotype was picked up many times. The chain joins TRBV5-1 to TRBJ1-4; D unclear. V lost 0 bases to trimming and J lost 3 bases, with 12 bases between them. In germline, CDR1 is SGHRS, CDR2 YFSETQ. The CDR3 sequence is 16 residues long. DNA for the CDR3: TGCGCCAGCAGCTTGGCGCCCCCTGGGGCTAATGAAAAACTGTTTTTT. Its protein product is CASSLAPPGANEKLFF.